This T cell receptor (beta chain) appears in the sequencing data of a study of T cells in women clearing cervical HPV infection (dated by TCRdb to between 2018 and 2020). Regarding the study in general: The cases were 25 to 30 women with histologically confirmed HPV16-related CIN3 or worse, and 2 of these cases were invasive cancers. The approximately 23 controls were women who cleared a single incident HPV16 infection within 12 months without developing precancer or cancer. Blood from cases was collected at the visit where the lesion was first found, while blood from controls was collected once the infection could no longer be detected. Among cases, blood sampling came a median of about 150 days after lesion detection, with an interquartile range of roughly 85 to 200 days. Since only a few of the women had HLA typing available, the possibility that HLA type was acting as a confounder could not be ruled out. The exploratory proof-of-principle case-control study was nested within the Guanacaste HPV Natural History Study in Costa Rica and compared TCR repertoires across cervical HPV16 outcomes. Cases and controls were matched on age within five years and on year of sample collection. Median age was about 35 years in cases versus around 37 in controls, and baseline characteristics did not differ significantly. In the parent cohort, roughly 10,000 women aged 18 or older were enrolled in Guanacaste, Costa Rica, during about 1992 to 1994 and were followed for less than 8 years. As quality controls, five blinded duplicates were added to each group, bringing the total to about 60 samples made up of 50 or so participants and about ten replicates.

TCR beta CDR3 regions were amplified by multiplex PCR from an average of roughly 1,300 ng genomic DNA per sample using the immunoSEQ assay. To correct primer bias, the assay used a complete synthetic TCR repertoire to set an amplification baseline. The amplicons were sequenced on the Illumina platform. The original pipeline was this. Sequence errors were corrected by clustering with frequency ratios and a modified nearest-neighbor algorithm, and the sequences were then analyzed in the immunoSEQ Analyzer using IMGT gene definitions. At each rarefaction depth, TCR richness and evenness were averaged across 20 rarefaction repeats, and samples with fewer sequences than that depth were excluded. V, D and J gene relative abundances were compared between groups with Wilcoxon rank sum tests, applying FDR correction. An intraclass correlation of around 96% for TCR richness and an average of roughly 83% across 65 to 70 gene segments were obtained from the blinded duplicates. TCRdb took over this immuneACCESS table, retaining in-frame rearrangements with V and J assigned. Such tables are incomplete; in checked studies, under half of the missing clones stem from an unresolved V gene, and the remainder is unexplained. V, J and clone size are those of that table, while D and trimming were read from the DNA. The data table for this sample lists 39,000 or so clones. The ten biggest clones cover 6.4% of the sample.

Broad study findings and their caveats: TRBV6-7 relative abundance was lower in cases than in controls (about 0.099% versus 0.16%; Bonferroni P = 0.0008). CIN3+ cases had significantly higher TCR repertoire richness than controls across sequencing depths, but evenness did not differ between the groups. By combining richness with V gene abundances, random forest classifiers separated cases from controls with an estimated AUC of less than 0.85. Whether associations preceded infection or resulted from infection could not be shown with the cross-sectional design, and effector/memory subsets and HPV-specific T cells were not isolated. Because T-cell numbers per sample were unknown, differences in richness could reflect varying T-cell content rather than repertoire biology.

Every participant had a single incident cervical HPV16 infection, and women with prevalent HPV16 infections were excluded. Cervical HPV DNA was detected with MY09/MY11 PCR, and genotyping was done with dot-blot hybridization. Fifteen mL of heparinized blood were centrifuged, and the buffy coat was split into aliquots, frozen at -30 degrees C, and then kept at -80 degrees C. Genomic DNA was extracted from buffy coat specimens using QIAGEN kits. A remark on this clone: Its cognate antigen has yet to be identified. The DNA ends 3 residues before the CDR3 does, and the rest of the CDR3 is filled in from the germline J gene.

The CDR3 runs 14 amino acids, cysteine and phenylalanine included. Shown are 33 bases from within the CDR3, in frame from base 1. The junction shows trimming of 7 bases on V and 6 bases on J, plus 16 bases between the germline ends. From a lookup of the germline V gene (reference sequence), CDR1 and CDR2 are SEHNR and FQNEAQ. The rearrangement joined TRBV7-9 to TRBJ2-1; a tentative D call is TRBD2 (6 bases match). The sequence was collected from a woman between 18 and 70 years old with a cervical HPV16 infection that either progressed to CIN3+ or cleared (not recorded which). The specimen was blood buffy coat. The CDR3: CASNWDFSSNEQFF. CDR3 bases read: TGTGCCAGCAACTGGGACTTCAGCTCCAATGAG.